A single sample is the source of the 8 T cell receptor beta chains below, sequenced in a study of CD8+ T cells in alopecia areata. Treatment indicated: oral pan-JAK inhibitor, 5-10 mg twice daily. Extracted RNA was reverse transcribed into cDNA, the sequencing template. Profiled with immunoSEQ multiplex PCR; TCRdb holds only in-frame clones, not every one. The table records about 120,000 clones, approximately 57% of them present only once. The specimen was CD4+ T cells sorted from blood, collected at week 4, from a patient treated with tofacitinib. The receptors derive from a human donor with alopecia areata.

This chain joins TRBV4-1 and TRBJ2-2, with D possibly matching TRBD1 (5 bases). The V gene's germline CDR1 is MGHRA and CDR2 YSYEKL. The CDR3 is 16 residues long. The germline V and J ends were trimmed by 4 bases and 4 bases, with 16 bases remaining between them. The CDR3 DNA is TGCGCCAGCAGCCCCCGTGGTCAGGGTATCACCGGGGAGCTGTTTTTT. This codes for CASSPRGQGITGELFF.

This clone has just a few counts. The V and J genes are TRBV25-1 and TRBJ2-5; 9 bases match TRBD2. CDR1 and CDR2 (germline): MGHDK, SYGVNS. The CDR3 totals 16 residues. The V and J ends lost 6 bases and 0 bases, in that order; junction bases with no gene match: 8. The chain's CDR3 is CASRPRASGNQETQYF. CDR3 coding DNA: TGTGCCAGCAGGCCGAGGGCTAGCGGGAACCAAGAGACCCAGTACTTC.

J is TRBJ1-5 and V is TRBV18; a weak D match, TRBD1 (6 bases). Germline loops: CDR1 KGHSH, CDR2 LQKENI. Trimming took 2 bases from V and 6 from J, leaving 11 bases between them. CDR3 length equals 14 residues. The DNA of the CDR3 is TGTGCCAGCTCACCAGGGGGCGGAGGTCAGCCCCAGCATTTT. It translates to CASSPGGGGQPQHF.

In DNA form, the CDR3 reads TGCAGCGTCAACGGGCTAGTGAGCACAGATACGCAGTATTTT. Its protein product is CSVNGLVSTDTQYF. The chain uses TRBV29-1 and TRBJ2-3; D is ambiguous. With 6 bases removed from V and 0 bases from J, the gap between germline ends came to 13 bases. The CDR3 runs to 14 residues. Germline CDR1 SQVTM, CDR2 ANQGSEA.

The rearrangement links TRBV7-9 to TRBJ2-1, with TRBD2 identical over 13 bases. Germline CDR1 reads SEHNR; CDR2 reads FQNEAQ (reference sequence). CDR3 length: 15 residues. V shed 4 bases, J shed 8 bases, and the junction held 5 bases outside the gene matches. In nucleotides, the CDR3 is TGTGCCAGCAGCTCCCACGGACTAGCGGGAGATGAGCAGTTCTTC. Translated: CASSSHGLAGDEQFF. Full variable domain (outside the CDR3, taken from reference TRBV7-9 and TRBJ2-1): DTGVSQNPRHKITKRGQNVTFRCDPISEHNRLYWYRQTLGQGPEFLTYFQNEAQLEKSRLLSDRFSAERPKGSFSTLEIQRTEQGDSAMYLCASSSHGLAGDEQFFGPGTRLTVL.

There are a few counts of this clone. J is TRBJ1-1 and V is TRBV4-3; D not resolved. Germline CDR1 LGHNA, CDR2 YSLEER. V shed 4 bases and J shed 0 bases, with 6 bases lying between them. CDR3 length: 13 residues. CDR3 protein: CASSPTVNTEAFF. The CDR3 region has the DNA TGCGCCAGCAGCCCCACGGTGAACACTGAAGCTTTCTTT.

This clone was observed once. The chain links TRBV30 to TRBJ2-2, with TRBD2 matching 7 bases. Trimming took 2 bases from V and 4 from J; bases not matched to a gene: 4. In germline, CDR1 is GTSNPN, CDR2 SVGIG (reference sequence). This CDR3 is 14 amino acids long. CDR3 sequence (DNA): TGTGCCTGGAGTTTCAGCGGGGCCACCGGGGAGCTGTTTTTT. It codes for CAWSFSGATGELFF.

The J gene is TRBJ2-7, the V gene TRBV25-1; the D gene is possibly TRBD2 (6 bases). This CDR3 is built from 15 residues. Germline lookup yields CDR1 MGHDK and CDR2 SYGVNS. V lost 4 bases, J lost 0 bases, and 13 bases lay in between. The CDR3 region has the DNA TGTGCCAGCAGTGCTACCGACGGGAGCTCCTACGAGCAGTACTTC. Its protein product is CASSATDGSSYEQYF.